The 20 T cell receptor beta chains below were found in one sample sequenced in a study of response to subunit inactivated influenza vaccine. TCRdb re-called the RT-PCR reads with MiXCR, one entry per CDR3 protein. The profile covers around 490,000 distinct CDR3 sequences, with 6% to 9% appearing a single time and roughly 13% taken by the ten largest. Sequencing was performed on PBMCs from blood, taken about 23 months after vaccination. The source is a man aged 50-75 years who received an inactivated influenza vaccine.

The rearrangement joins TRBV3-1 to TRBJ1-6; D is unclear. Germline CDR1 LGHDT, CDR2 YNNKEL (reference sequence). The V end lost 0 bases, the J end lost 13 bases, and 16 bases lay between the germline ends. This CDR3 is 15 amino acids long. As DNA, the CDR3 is TGTGCCAGCAGCCAAGATCCCAGAAGGGCTTCGCCCCTCCACTTT. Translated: CASSQDPRRASPLHF.

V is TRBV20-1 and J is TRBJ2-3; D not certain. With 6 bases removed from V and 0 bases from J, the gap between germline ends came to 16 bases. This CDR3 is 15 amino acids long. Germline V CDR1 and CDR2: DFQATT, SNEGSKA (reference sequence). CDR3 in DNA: TGCAGTGCCGCAGGCTGGGCTTCTAGCACAGATACGCAGTATTTT. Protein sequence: CSAAGWASSTDTQYF.

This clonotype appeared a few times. The CDR3 sequence: CASSQEGTLGEKLFF. The DNA for the CDR3 is TGCGCCAGCAGCCAAGAAGGGACCCTCGGCGAAAAACTGTTTTTT. The gene calls are TRBV4-3 and TRBJ1-4, with D perhaps matching TRBD1 (5 bases). There are 15 residues in the CDR3. Trimming removed 0 bases from V and 8 bases from J, with 13 bases in between. CDR1 LGHNA and CDR2 YSLEER come from the germline V gene.

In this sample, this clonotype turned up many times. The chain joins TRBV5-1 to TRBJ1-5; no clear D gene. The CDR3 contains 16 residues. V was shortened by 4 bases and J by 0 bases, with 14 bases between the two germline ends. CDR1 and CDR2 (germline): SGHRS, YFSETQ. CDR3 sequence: CASSTDAGPSNQPQHF. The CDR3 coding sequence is TGCGCCAGCAGCACGGATGCTGGGCCTAGCAATCAGCCCCAGCATTTT. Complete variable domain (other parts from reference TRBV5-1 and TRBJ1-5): KAGVTQTPRYLIKTRGQQVTLSCSPISGHRSVSWYQQTPGQGLQFLFEYFSETQRNKGNFPGRFSGRQFSNSRSEMNVSTLELGDSALYLCASSTDAGPSNQPQHFGDGTRLSIL.

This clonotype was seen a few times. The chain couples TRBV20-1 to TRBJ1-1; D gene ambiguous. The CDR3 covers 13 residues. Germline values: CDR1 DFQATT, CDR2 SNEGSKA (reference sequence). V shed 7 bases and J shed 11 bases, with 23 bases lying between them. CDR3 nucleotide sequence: TGCAGTGTCATAAAGGTCCAATCAGGCCGGGCTTTCTTT. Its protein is CSVIKVQSGRAFF.

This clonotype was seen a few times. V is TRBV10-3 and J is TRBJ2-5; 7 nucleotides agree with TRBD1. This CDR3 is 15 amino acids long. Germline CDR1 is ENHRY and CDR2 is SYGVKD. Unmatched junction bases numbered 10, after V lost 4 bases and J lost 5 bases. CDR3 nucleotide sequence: TGTGCCATCAGTGCCTCTGACAGGGTTCGGGAGACCCAGTACTTC. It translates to CAISASDRVRETQYF.

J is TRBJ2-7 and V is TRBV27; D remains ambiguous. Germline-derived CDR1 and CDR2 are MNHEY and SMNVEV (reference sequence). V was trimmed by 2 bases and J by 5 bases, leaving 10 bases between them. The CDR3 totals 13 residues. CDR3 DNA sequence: TGTGCCAGCAGTTTAGCGGTCTGGCACGAGCAGTACTTC. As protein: CASSLAVWHEQYF.

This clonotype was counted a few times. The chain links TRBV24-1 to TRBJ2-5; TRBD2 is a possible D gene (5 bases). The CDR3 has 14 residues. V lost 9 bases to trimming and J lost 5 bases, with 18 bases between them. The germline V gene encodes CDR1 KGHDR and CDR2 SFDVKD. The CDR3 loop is CATEDSVRMETQYF. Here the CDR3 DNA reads TGTGCCACCGAAGATAGCGTCCGGATGGAGACCCAGTACTTC.

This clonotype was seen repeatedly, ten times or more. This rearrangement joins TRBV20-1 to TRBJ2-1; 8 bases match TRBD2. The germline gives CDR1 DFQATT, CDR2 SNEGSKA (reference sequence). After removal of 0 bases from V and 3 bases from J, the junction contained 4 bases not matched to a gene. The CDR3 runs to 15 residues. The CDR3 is CSARDLSGGYNEQFF. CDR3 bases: TGCAGTGCTAGAGATCTCAGCGGGGGCTACAATGAGCAGTTCTTC.

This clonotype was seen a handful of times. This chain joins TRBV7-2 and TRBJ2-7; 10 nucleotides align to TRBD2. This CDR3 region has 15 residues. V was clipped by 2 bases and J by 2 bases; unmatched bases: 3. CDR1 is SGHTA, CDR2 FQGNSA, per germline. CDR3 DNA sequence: TGTGCCAGCAGCTTACTAGCGGGAGTAACCTACGAGCAGTACTTC. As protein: CASSLLAGVTYEQYF.

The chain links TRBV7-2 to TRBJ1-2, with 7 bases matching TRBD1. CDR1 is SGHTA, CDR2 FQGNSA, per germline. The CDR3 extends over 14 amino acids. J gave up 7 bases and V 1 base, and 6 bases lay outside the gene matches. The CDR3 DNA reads TGTGCCAGCAGCTTAGGACAGGGTTTAGGTGGCTACACCTTC. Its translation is CASSLGQGLGGYTF.

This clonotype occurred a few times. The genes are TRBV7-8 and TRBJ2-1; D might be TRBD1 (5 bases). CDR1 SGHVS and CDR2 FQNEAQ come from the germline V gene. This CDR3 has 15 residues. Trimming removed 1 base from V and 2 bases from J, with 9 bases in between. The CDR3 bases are TGTGCCAGCAGCTTAGGTGGGGCCACCTACAATGAGCAGTTCTTC. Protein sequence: CASSLGGATYNEQFF. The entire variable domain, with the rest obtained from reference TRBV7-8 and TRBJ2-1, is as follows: GAGVSQSPRYKVAKRGQDVALRCDPISGHVSLFWYQQALGQGPEFLTYFQNEAQLDKSGLPSDRFFAERPEGSVSTLKIQRTQQEDSAVYLCASSLGGATYNEQFFGPGTRLTVL.

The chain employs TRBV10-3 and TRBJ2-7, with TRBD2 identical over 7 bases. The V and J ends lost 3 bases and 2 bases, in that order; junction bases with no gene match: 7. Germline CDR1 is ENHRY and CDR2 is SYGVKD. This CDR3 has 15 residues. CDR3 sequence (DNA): TGTGCCATCAGTGACGCGGGGGACCGAGCCTACGAGCAGTACTTC. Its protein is CAISDAGDRAYEQYF.

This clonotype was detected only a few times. This chain's CDR3 is CATSGDTRYNEQFF. The CDR3 DNA follows: TGTGCCACCAGCGGGGACACCAGATACAATGAGCAGTTCTTC. The chain employs TRBV24-1 and TRBJ2-1, with a tentative D call TRBD1 (6 bases). Germline values: CDR1 KGHDR, CDR2 SFDVKD. This CDR3 has 14 residues. Trimming shortened V by 7 bases and J by 4 bases, and 13 bases separated the two germline ends.

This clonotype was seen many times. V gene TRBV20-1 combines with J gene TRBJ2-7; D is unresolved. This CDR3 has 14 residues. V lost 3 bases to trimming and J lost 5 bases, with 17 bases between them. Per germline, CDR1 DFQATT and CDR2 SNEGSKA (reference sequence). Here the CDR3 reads CSASNFKVSHEQYF. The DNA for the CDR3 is TGCAGTGCTAGTAATTTCAAGGTTTCCCACGAGCAGTACTTC.

Here the CDR3 reads CASSVTGTGDVYGYTF. CDR3 bases: TGTGCCAGCAGTGTCACCGGGACAGGGGATGTCTATGGCTACACCTTC. The J gene is TRBJ1-2, the V gene TRBV9, with 10 bases matching TRBD1. Germline values: CDR1 SGDLS, CDR2 YYNGEE. This CDR3 is 16 amino acids long. Trimming at V came to 5 bases and at J to 4 bases, leaving 11 bases not matched to a gene.

The CDR3 spells CASSFGGRNTEAFF. The DNA of the CDR3 is TGTGCCAGCAGTTTCGGGGGGCGAAACACTGAAGCTTTCTTT. The J gene is TRBJ1-1, the V gene TRBV27; a possible D gene is TRBD1 (6 bases). Germline V CDR1 and CDR2: MNHEY, SMNVEV (reference sequence). Deletions cut 3 bases from V and 2 bases from J, with 10 bases between. The CDR3 runs 14 residues.

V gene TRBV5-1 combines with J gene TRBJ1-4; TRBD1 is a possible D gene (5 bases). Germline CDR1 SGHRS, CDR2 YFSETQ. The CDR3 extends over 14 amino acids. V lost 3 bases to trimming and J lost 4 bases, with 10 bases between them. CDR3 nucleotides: TGCGCCAGCAGCTCATGGGGCTATAATGAAAAACTGTTTTTT. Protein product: CASSSWGYNEKLFF.

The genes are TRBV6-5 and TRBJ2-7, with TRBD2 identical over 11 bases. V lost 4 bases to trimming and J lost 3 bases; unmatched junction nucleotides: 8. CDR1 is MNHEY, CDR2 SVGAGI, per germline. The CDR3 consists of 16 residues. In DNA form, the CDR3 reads TGTGCCAGCAGTTTAACTAGCGGGGGCGGTTTCTACGAGCAGTACTTC. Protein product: CASSLTSGGGFYEQYF.

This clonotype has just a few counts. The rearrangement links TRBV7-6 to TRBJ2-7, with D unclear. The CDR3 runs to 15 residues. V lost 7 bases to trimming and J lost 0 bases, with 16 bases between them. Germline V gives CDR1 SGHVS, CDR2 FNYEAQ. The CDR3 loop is CASTNDRGHSYEQYF. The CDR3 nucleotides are TGTGCCAGCACAAATGACCGAGGTCACTCCTACGAGCAGTACTTC.